The T cell receptor (beta chain) described here comes from a study of CD8 T cells in Susac syndrome. Study conclusions and caveats: The study admitted that it had a relatively small number of individuals in its TCR sequencing and HLA analysis.

Reverse transcription of about 0.45 to 1 ug RNA was performed with random hexamers. A multiplex approach, immunoSEQ multiplex PCR, amplified TCR beta CDR3 across 54 Vbeta and 13 Jbeta. Via MiXCR, TCRdb re-called the immunoSEQ multiplex PCR reads, giving one row per CDR3 protein. The sample lists approximately 110,000 distinct CDR3 sequences, around 94% occurring once. The authors negatively isolated CD8+ and CD4+ T cells and FACS-enriched TEMRA cells. With respect to this clonotype: Its target is not known.

This CDR3 is built from 12 residues. V lost 7 bases and J lost 11, with 20 bases in between. CDR1 and CDR2 (germline): SQVTM, ANQGSEA. The genes are TRBV29-1 and TRBJ1-1; D is undetermined. Sequenced: CD4+ T cells from PBMCs. The clonotype comes from a human donor in good health. The CDR3 region is CSGEHPLQSAFF. The CDR3 region has the DNA TGCAGCGGCGAACACCCGCTCCAGTCCGCTTTCTTT.